The clone carrying this T cell receptor (beta chain) was seen many times. Its cognate antigen is unknown. Conversion of TCR transcripts into cDNA relied on 5'RACE template switching, which added a universal primer site and UMIs. Via MiXCR, TCRdb re-called the 5' RACE reads, giving one row per CDR3 protein. The table records hundreds of thousands of distinct CDR3 sequences, 3.6% of them present only once. J gave up 5 bases and V 3 bases, and 7 bases lay outside the gene matches. Germline V CDR1 and CDR2: MNHEY, SMNVEV (reference sequence). CDR3 length: 14 amino acids. The record originates from a study of T cells after yellow fever vaccination. Background on the study: For low cell numbers, libraries were made with SMART-Seq v4 Ultra Low Input. Findings and caveats of the study: The secondary response peaked faster, at day 5 versus 15, but was weaker. Contaminants from the bulk population, in the form of abundant clonotypes, could be found in FACS-sorted repertoires.

The receptor was derived from a man between 18 and 29 years old who received the YFV17D yellow fever vaccine. This rearrangement joins TRBV27 to TRBJ2-7, with 7 bases matching TRBD2. Sequencing was performed on PBMCs, taken on the day of the yellow fever booster vaccination. DNA for the CDR3: TGTGCCAGCAGTTTCCGGACTAGTTGGGACGAGCAGTACTTC. It specifies CASSFRTSWDEQYF.